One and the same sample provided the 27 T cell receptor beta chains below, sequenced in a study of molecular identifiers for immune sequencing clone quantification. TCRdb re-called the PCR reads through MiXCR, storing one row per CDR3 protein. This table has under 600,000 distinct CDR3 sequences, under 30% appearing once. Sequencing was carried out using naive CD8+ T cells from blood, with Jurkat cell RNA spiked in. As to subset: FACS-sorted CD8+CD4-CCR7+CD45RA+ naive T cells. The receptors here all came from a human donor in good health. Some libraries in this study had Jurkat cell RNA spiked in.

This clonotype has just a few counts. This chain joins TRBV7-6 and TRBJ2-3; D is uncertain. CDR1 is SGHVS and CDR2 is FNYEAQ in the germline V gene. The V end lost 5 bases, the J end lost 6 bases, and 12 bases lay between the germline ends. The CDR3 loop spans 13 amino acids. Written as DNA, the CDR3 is TGTGCCAGCAGCCGACAAGCATATGATACGCAGTATTTT. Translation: CASSRQAYDTQYF.

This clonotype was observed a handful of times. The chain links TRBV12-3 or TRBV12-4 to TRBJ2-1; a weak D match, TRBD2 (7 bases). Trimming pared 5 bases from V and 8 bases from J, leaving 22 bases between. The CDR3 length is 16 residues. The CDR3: CASSPRGAYITYEQFF. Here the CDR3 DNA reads TGTGCCAGCAGTCCTCGGGGGGCTTATATCACATATGAGCAGTTCTTC.

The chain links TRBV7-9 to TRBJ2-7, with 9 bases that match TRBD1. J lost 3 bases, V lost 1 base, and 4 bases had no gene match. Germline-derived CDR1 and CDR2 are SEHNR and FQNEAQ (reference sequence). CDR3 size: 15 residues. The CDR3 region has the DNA TGTGCCAGCAGCTTAGGACAGGGGGTTCTCTACGAGCAGTACTTC. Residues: CASSLGQGVLYEQYF.

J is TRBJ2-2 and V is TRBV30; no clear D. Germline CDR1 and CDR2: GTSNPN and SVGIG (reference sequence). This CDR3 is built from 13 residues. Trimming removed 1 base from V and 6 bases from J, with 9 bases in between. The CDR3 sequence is CAWSAMGPGELFF. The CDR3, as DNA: TGTGCCTGGAGTGCCATGGGTCCCGGGGAGCTGTTTTTT.

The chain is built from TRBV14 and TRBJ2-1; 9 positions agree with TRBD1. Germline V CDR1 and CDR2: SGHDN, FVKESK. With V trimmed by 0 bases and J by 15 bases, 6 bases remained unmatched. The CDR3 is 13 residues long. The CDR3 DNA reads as TGTGCCAGCAGCCAAGATCCGAGACAGGGGGGGTTCTTC. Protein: CASSQDPRQGGFF.

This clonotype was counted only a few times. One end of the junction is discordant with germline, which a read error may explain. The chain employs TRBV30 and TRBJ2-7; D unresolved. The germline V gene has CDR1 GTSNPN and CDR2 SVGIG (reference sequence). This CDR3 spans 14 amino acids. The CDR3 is CAWSVTTNSYEQYF. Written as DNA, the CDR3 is TGTGCCTGGAGTGTAACGACAAACTCCTATGAGCAGTACTTC.

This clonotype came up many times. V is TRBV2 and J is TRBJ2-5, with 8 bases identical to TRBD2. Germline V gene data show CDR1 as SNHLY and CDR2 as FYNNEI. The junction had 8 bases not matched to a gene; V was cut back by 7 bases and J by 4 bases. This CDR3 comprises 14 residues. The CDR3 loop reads CASKGRGAPETQYF. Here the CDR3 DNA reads TGTGCCAGCAAGGGGCGGGGGGCGCCAGAGACCCAGTACTTC.

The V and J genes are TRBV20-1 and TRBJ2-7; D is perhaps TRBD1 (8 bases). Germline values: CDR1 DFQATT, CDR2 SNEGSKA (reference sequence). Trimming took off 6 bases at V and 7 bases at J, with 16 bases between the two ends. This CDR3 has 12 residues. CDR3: CSARQGRGEQYF. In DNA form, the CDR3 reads TGCAGTGCGAGACAGGGGCGGGGGGAGCAGTACTTC.

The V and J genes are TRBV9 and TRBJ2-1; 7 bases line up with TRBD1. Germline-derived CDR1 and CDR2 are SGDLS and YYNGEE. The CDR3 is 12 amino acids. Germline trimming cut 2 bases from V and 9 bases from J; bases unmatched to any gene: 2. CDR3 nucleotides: TGTGCCAGCAGCGTTACAGGGGCTGAGCAGTTCTTC. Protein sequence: CASSVTGAEQFF.

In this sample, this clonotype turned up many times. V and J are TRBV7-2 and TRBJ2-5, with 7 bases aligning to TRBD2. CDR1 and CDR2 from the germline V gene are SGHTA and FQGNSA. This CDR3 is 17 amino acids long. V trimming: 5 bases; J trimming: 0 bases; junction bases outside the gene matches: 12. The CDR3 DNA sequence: TGTGCCAGCAGCACATTCTTGGCGGGGGAGAACCAAGAGACCCAGTACTTC. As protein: CASSTFLAGENQETQYF.

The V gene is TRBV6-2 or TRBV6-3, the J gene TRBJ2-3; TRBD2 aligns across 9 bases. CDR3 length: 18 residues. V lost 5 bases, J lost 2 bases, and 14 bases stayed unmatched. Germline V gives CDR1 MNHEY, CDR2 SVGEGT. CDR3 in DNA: TGTGCCAGCAGTGCGGGCGGGGGGGCCTCAGCCCTCACAGATACGCAGTATTTT. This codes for CASSAGGGASALTDTQYF.

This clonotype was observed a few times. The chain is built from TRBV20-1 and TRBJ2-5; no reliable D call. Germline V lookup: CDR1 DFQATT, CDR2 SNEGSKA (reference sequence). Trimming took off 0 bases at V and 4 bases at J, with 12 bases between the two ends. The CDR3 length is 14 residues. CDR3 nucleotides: TGCAGTGCTAGAGAGACGGGTTTCGGAGAGACCCAGTACTTC. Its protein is CSARETGFGETQYF.

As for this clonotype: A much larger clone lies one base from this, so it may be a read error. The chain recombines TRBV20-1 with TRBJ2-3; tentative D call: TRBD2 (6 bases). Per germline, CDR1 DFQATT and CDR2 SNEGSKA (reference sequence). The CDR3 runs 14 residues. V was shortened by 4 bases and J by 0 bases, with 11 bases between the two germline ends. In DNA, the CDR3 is TGCAGTGCTACGATAGCGGAGAGCACAGATACGCAGTATTTT. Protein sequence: CSATIAESTDTQYF.

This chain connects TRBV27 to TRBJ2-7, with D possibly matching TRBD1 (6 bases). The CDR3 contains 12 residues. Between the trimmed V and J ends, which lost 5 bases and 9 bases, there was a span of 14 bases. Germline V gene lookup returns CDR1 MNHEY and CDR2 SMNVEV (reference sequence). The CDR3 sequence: CASSPTGIVQYF. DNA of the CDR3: TGTGCCAGCAGTCCAACAGGGATCGTGCAGTACTTC.

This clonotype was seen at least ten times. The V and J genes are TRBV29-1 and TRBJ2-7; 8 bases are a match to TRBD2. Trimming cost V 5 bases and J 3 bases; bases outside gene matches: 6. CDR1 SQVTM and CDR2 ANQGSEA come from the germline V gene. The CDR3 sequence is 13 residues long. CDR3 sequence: CSVSPGLDYEQYF. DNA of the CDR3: TGCAGCGTTAGCCCGGGACTAGACTACGAGCAGTACTTC.

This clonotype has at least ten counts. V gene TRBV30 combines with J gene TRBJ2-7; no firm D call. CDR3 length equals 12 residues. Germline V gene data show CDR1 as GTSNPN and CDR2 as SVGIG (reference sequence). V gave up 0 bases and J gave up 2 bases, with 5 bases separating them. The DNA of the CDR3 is TGTGCCTGGAGTGTCTCTCCCTACGAGCAGTACTTC. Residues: CAWSVSPYEQYF.

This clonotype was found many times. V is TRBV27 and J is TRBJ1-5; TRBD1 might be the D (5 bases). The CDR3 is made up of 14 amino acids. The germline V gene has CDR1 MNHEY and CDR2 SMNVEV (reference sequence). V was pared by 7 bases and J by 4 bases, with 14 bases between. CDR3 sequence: CASKQAGDNQPQHF. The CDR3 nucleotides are TGTGCCAGCAAACAGGCAGGCGATAATCAGCCCCAGCATTTT.

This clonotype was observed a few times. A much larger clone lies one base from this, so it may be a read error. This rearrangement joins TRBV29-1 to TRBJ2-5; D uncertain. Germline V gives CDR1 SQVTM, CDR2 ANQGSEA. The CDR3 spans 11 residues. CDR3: CSAEVPETQYF. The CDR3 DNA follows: TGCAGCGCTGAAGTCCCCGAGACCCAGTACTTC.

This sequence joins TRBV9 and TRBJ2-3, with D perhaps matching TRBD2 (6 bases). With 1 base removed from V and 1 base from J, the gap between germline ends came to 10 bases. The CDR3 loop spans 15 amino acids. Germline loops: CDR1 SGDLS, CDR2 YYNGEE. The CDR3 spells CASSVHGGGTDTQYF. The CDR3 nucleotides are TGTGCCAGCAGCGTACACGGGGGAGGCACAGATACGCAGTATTTT.

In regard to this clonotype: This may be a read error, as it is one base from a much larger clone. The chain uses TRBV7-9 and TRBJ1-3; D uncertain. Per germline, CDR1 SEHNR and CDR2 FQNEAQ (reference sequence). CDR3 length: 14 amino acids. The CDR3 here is CAGSSTDSGNTIYF. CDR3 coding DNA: TGTGCCGGCAGCTCCACAGACTCTGGAAACACCATATATTTT.

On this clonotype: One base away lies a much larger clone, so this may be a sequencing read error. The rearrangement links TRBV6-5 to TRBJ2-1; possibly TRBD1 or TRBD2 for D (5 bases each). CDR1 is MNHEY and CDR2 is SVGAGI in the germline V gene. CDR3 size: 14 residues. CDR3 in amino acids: CASSYTTRGNEEFF. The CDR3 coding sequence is TGTGCCAGCAGTTACACCACTAGGGGAAATGAGGAGTTCTTC.

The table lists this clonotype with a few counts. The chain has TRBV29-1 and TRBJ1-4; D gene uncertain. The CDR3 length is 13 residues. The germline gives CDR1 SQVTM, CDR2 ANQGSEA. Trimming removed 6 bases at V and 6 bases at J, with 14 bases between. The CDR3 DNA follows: TGCAGCGTAGTTCCGGCGGCGGATGAAAAACTGTTTTTT. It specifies CSVVPAADEKLFF.

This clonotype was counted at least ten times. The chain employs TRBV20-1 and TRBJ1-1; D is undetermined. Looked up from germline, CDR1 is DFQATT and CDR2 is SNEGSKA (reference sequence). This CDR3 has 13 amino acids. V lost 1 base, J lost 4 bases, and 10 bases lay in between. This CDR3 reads CSARVRLGTEAFF. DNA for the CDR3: TGCAGTGCTAGAGTTCGGTTGGGCACTGAAGCTTTCTTT.

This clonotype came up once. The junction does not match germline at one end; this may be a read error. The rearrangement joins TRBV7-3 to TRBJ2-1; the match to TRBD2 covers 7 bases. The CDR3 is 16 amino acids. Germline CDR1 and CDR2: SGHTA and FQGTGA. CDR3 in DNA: TGTGCCAGCAGCTTAGTTCCTAGCGGTAAGATGAGTGAGCGGTTCTTC. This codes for CASSLVPSGKMSERFF.

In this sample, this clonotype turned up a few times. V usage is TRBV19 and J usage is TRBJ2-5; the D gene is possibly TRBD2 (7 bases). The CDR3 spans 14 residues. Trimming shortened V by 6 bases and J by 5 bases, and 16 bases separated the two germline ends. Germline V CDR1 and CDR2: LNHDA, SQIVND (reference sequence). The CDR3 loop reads CASSRDTGGETQYF. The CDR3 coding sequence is TGTGCCAGTAGCCGGGACACCGGGGGGGAGACCCAGTACTTC. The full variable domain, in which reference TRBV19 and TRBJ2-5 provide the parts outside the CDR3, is DGGITQSPKYLFRKEGQNVTLSCEQNLNHDAMYWYRQDPGQGLRLIYYSQIVNDFQKGDIAEGYSVSREKKESFPLTVTSAQKNPTAFYLCASSRDTGGETQYFGPGTRLLVL.

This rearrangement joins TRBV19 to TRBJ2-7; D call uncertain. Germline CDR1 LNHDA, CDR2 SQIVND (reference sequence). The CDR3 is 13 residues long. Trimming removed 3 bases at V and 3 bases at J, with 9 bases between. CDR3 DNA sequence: TGTGCCAGTAGTATTGGCAGGAACTACGAGCAGTACTTC. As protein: CASSIGRNYEQYF.

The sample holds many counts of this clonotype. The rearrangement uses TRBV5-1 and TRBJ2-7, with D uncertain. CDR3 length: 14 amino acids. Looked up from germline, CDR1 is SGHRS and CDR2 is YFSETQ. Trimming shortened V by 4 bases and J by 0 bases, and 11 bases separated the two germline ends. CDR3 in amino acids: CASSEENSSYEQYF. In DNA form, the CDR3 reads TGCGCCAGCAGCGAGGAGAACAGCTCCTACGAGCAGTACTTC.